A selection of T cell receptor beta chains follows, all from one sample in a study of cytomegalovirus exposure and HLA in healthy donors. Here immunoSEQ multiplex PCR was the method, and the copy in TCRdb shows in-frame clones only, minus some. The repertoire holds 120,000 to 150,000 clones, about 82% seen once, with roughly 3.4% in the top ten. Material: PBMCs. The source is a male donor in good health and CMV-seronegative. Each CDR3 is given with its conserved first and last residue. The D gene is left open where the match is weak. Clone size, where shown, is once, few, many, or a class for clones that have expanded.

j_gene	abundance	d_gene	v_gene	CDR3aa	CDR3nt
TRBJ1-5	once	NA	TRBV5-8	CASSFSRGVGNQPQHF	TGTGCCAGCAGCTTCAGCAGGGGTGTTGGCAATCAGCCCCAGCATTTT
TRBJ2-5	NA	NA	TRBV6-6	CASRPRAQGGETQYF	TGTGCCAGCAGACCACGGGCCCAAGGGGGTGAGACCCAGTACTTC
TRBJ1-6	NA	TRBD1	TRBV4-2	CASSQVRTGGSPLHF	TGTGCCAGCAGCCAAGTTAGGACAGGCGGTTCACCCCTCCACTTT
TRBJ1-1	NA	NA	TRBV6-1	CASSESENTEAFF	TGTGCCAGCAGTGAATCAGAAAACACTGAAGCTTTCTTT
TRBJ2-2	NA	TRBD2	TRBV19	CASSRGGRYGTGELFF	TGTGCCAGTAGCCGGGGCGGGAGGTATGGCACCGGGGAGCTGTTTTTT
TRBJ2-7	NA	TRBD2	TRBV6-1	CASIEGVAGGYEQYF	TGTGCCAGCATCGAGGGAGTAGCGGGAGGGTACGAGCAGTACTTC
TRBJ2-3	NA	TRBD2	TRBV27	CASSLLGTSGGYTQYF	TGTGCCAGCAGTTTACTTGGGACTAGCGGGGGCTATACGCAGTATTTT
TRBJ2-1	NA	NA	TRBV19	CASSMLSSYNEQFF	TGTGCCAGTAGTATGCTCAGCTCCTACAATGAGCAGTTCTTC
TRBJ1-3	NA	NA	TRBV9	CASSPDRLSGNTIYF	TGTGCCAGCAGCCCCGACAGGCTCTCTGGAAACACCATATATTTT
TRBJ2-7	NA	NA	TRBV19	CASSSINGQLARTYEQYF	TGTGCCAGTAGTTCCATCAACGGACAGTTGGCGAGGACCTACGAGCAGTACTTC
TRBJ1-2	NA	NA	TRBV29-1	CSVVWQGSGGYTF	TGCAGCGTTGTTTGGCAGGGATCGGGCGGCTACACCTTC
TRBJ2-3	NA	TRBD2	TRBV6-5	CASSYSLAGRQDTQYF	TGTGCCAGCAGTTATTCACTAGCGGGCAGGCAAGATACGCAGTATTTT
TRBJ2-7	NA	TRBD2	TRBV19	CASSRLSGAYEQYF	TGTGCCAGTAGTAGACTTAGCGGGGCCTACGAGCAGTACTTC
TRBJ2-1	once	NA	TRBV28	CASSLAPDSDSYNEQFF	TGTGCCAGCAGTTTAGCTCCGGACAGTGACTCCTACAATGAGCAGTTCTTC
TRBJ1-2	once	NA	TRBV6-6	CASSPQGSNYGYTF	TGTGCCAGCAGCCCCCAGGGGAGCAACTATGGCTACACCTTC
TRBJ1-4	NA	NA	TRBV7-9	CASSPAWGDNEKLFF	TGTGCCAGCAGTCCCGCATGGGGGGATAATGAAAAACTGTTTTTT
TRBJ2-7	few	TRBD1	TRBV6-1	CASSLTGTGHEQYF	TGTGCCAGCAGTCTCACCGGGACAGGGCACGAGCAGTACTTC
TRBJ1-2	NA	NA	TRBV5-1	CASSSSREGGYGYTF	TGCGCCAGCAGCTCCTCCAGGGAAGGTGGCTATGGCTACACCTTC
TRBJ2-3	NA	NA	TRBV18	CASSPKAGSSTDTQYF	TGTGCCAGCTCACCAAAGGCCGGGTCTAGCACAGATACGCAGTATTTT
TRBJ1-4	NA	TRBD1	TRBV5-8	CASSTGTGSEKLFF	TGTGCCAGCAGCACCGGGACAGGGAGTGAAAAACTGTTTTTT
TRBJ2-2	few	NA	TRBV29-1	CSGLFSTGELFF	TGCAGCGGCCTTTTTAGTACCGGGGAGCTGTTTTTT
TRBJ2-1	NA	NA	TRBV7-8	CASSLLSRNEQFF	TGTGCCAGCAGCTTACTTTCGCGTAATGAGCAGTTCTTC
TRBJ2-1	NA	NA	TRBV11-2	CASSLGGRGNEQFF	TGTGCCAGCAGCTTAGGGGGCAGGGGTAATGAGCAGTTCTTC
TRBJ2-1	NA	NA	TRBV5-4	CASSFSGISGAYNEQFF	TGTGCCAGCAGCTTTAGTGGGATCTCAGGGGCTTACAATGAGCAGTTCTTC
TRBJ1-5	NA	NA	TRBV25-1	CASSEGGIAISQPQHF	TGTGCCAGCAGTGAAGGAGGTATAGCAATATCTCAGCCCCAGCATTTT
TRBJ2-7	NA	NA	TRBV6-5	CASQRGMDSYEQYF	TGTGCCAGCCAGAGAGGGATGGACTCCTACGAGCAGTACTTC
TRBJ2-7	few	NA	TRBV18	CASSPTGLPYEQYF	TGTGCCAGCTCACCCACAGGGTTACCCTACGAGCAGTACTTC
TRBJ2-3	NA	TRBD2	TRBV9	CASSAGTIRTDTQYF	TGTGCCAGCAGCGCGGGGACTATCAGGACAGATACGCAGTATTTT
TRBJ2-4	NA	NA	TRBV9	CASSPPGQFSNIQYF	TGTGCCAGCAGCCCCCCGGGACAATTTTCTAACATTCAGTACTTC
TRBJ1-2	NA	TRBD1	TRBV7-9	CASSVPGTGDNYGYTF	TGTGCCAGCAGCGTCCCCGGGACAGGCGACAACTATGGCTACACCTTC
TRBJ2-5	NA	NA	TRBV29-1	CSVDAKLATPYYF	TGCAGCGTTGATGCAAAACTAGCTACCCCTTATTACTTC
TRBJ2-7	few	TRBD1	TRBV6-1	CASSPQTGQGNEQYF	TGTGCCAGCAGTCCTCAAACCGGACAGGGAAACGAGCAGTACTTC
TRBJ2-2	NA	TRBD1	TRBV5-1	CASSHGDRANTGELFF	TGCGCCAGCAGCCACGGGGACAGGGCAAACACCGGGGAGCTGTTTTTT
TRBJ2-7	NA	TRBD1	TRBV18	CASSPLGQGAYEQYF	TGTGCCAGCTCACCCCTAGGACAGGGGGCGTACGAGCAGTACTTC